Listed below are T cell receptor beta chains from one sample, sequenced in a study of T-cell memory formation after mild COVID-19. Each CDR3 protein is one row after TCRdb ran MiXCR on the 5' RACE reads. Among roughly 380,000 distinct CDR3 sequences listed, around 27% were seen once. The sample taken for sequencing was PBMCs or a T cell subset sorted from them (not recorded which). Receptors originate from an adult woman who had mild COVID-19 (a few samples of this study predate the infection). Cell type and time point are not known. Both conserved end residues are part of each CDR3. A D gene is named only where the DNA matches it firmly. A clone size is listed for some rows: how often the clone was seen (once, few, many), or a class if it is expanded.

J gene | CDR3 length | clone size | D gene | V gene | CDR3 protein | CDR3 DNA
TRBJ2-7 | 12 | many | - | TRBV7-9 | CASSPDTYEQYF | TGTGCCAGCAGTCCTGACACCTACGAGCAGTACTTC
TRBJ2-5 | 14 | - | TRBD2 | TRBV9 | CASSARGGRETQYF | TGTGCCAGCAGCGCACGGGGGGGCCGGGAGACCCAGTACTTC
TRBJ1-2 | 13 | few | - | TRBV7-2 | CASSFQENYGYTF | TGTGCCAGCAGCTTTCAGGAGAACTATGGCTACACCTTC
TRBJ2-7 | 11 | few | - | TRBV6-5 | CASGLGYEQYF | TGTGCCAGCGGCTTGGGGTACGAGCAGTACTTC
TRBJ2-2 | 14 | few | - | TRBV10-3 | CAISESVNTGELFF | TGTGCCATCAGTGAGTCGGTCAACACCGGGGAGCTGTTTTTT
TRBJ2-3 | 16 | - | TRBD1 | TRBV19 | CASSIRDRVWRDTQYF | TGTGCCAGTAGTATCCGGGACAGGGTTTGGAGAGATACGCAGTATTTT
TRBJ1-2 | 12 | - | - | TRBV5-1 | CASSLVGEGYTF | TGCGCCAGCAGCTTGGTGGGAGAGGGCTACACCTTC
TRBJ2-7 | 15 | - | - | TRBV7-9 | CASSSWTQGNTEQYF | TGTGCCAGCAGCTCTTGGACCCAGGGTAATACCGAGCAGTACTTC
TRBJ1-1 | 15 | - | TRBD1 | TRBV4-1 | CASSQVDRWGPEAFF | TGCGCCAGCAGCCAAGTGGACAGGTGGGGTCCTGAAGCTTTCTTT
TRBJ2-7 | 15 | - | - | TRBV5-1 | CASSLSSASLREQYF | TGCGCCAGCAGCTTGTCGTCTGCTAGCCTGCGGGAGCAGTACTTC
TRBJ1-2 | 12 | - | - | TRBV3-1 | CASSQVNYGYTF | TGTGCCAGCAGCCAGGTCAACTATGGCTACACCTTC
TRBJ1-2 | 15 | - | - | TRBV27 | CASSQRGGSFYGYTF | TGTGCCAGCAGCCAGCGGGGGGGATCTTTCTATGGCTACACCTTC
TRBJ1-2 | 15 | - | TRBD1 | TRBV5-1 | CASSSTGFMDYGYTF | TGCGCCAGCAGCTCGACAGGGTTCATGGACTATGGCTACACCTTC
TRBJ2-5 | 16 | - | TRBD2 | TRBV10-3 | CAISSGLAGASETQYF | TGTGCCATCAGCTCGGGACTAGCGGGAGCCAGTGAGACCCAGTACTTC